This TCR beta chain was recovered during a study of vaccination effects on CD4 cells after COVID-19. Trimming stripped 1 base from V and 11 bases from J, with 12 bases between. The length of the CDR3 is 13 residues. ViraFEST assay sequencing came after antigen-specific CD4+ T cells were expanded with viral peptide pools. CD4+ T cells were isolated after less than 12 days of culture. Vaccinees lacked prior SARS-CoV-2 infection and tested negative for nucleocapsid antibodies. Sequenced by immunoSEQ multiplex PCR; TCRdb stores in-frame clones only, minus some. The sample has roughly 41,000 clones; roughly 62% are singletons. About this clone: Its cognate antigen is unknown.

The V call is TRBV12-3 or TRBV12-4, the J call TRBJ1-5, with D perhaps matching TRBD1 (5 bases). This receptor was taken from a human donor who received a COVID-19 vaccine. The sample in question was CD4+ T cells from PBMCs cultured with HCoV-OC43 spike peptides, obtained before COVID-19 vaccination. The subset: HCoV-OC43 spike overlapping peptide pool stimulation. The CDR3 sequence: CASSLGRGAAQHF. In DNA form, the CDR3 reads TGTGCCAGCAGTTTAGGTCGCGGGGCAGCCCAGCATTTT.